This is a list of T cell receptor beta chains from one sample in a study of cytomegalovirus exposure and HLA in healthy donors. Libraries were prepared by immunoSEQ multiplex PCR; TCRdb keeps only in-frame clonotypes and omits some of them. The sample has some 180,000 clones, around 73% seen once. The sample comprised PBMCs. Every receptor here comes from a woman between 18 and 30 years old in good health and CMV-seropositive. The CDR3 runs from the conserved cysteine through the conserved F or W. Fields, in order: D gene, clone size, J gene, V gene, CDR3 DNA, CDR3 protein. A D gene is named only where the DNA matches it firmly. Size values are once, few and many counts, or a class for expanded clones, and some rows have none.

d_gene: -; abundance: -; j_gene: TRBJ2-5; v_gene: TRBV19; CDR3nt: TGTGCCAGTAGTATGGACAGTCGAGAGTCTGAGACCCAGTACTTC; CDR3aa: CASSMDSRESETQYF
d_gene: -; abundance: -; j_gene: TRBJ1-2; v_gene: TRBV6-4; CDR3nt: TGTGCCAGCAGTAAAGAACTGCTTAAGGGGATTTCAAACTATGGCTACACCTTC; CDR3aa: CASSKELLKGISNYGYTF
d_gene: -; abundance: -; j_gene: TRBJ2-5; v_gene: TRBV27; CDR3nt: TGTGCCAGCAGTCAATTAGCAAAAGAGACCCAGTACTTC; CDR3aa: CASSQLAKETQYF
d_gene: -; abundance: few; j_gene: TRBJ1-1; v_gene: TRBV7-2; CDR3nt: TGTGCCAGCAGCTTAGCCCCACTAACTGAAGCTTTCTTT; CDR3aa: CASSLAPLTEAFF
d_gene: -; abundance: -; j_gene: TRBJ2-1; v_gene: TRBV28; CDR3nt: TGTGCCAGCAGTACTTTCAATGAGCAGTTCTTC; CDR3aa: CASSTFNEQFF
d_gene: TRBD1; abundance: -; j_gene: TRBJ1-5; v_gene: TRBV7-9; CDR3nt: TGTTCCAGCAGCTTAGGGCAGGGGGCGCGACAGCCCCAGCATTTT; CDR3aa: CSSSLGQGARQPQHF
d_gene: -; abundance: -; j_gene: TRBJ1-1; v_gene: TRBV6-6; CDR3nt: TGTGCCAGCTACCTGAGGAACACTGAAGCTTTCTTT; CDR3aa: CASYLRNTEAFF
d_gene: TRBD1; abundance: -; j_gene: TRBJ2-3; v_gene: TRBV13; CDR3nt: TGTGCCAGCAGCGAGGGACAGGGATACACAGATACGCAGTATTTT; CDR3aa: CASSEGQGYTDTQYF
d_gene: TRBD1; abundance: -; j_gene: TRBJ2-3; v_gene: TRBV9; CDR3nt: TGTGCCAGCAGCGTAGCTGGGAGCCTACGAGGACAGGGAGTAGCAGATACGCAGTATTTT; CDR3aa: CASSVAGSLRGQGVADTQYF
d_gene: -; abundance: -; j_gene: TRBJ1-1; v_gene: TRBV2; CDR3nt: TGTGCCAGCAGTGAGTGGGACACTCCTATGAACACTGAAGCTTTCTTT; CDR3aa: CASSEWDTPMNTEAFF
d_gene: TRBD1; abundance: -; j_gene: TRBJ1-5; v_gene: TRBV30; CDR3nt: TGTGCCTGGCGGGACAGGACGGATCAGCCCCAGCATTTT; CDR3aa: CAWRDRTDQPQHF
d_gene: -; abundance: -; j_gene: TRBJ2-7; v_gene: TRBV5-1; CDR3nt: TGCGCCAGCACCGGCGGTTCGGCTCCCACTTCTCACGAGCAGTACTTC; CDR3aa: CASTGGSAPTSHEQYF
d_gene: TRBD2; abundance: -; j_gene: TRBJ2-3; v_gene: TRBV7-6; CDR3nt: TGTGCCAGCAGCGTAGCGGGGACTAGCACAGATACGCAGTATTTT; CDR3aa: CASSVAGTSTDTQYF
d_gene: -; abundance: -; j_gene: TRBJ1-4; v_gene: TRBV4-2; CDR3nt: TGTGCCAGCAGCCAGCAGGCGGGTGAAAAACTGTTTTTT; CDR3aa: CASSQQAGEKLFF
d_gene: -; abundance: -; j_gene: TRBJ2-1; v_gene: TRBV9; CDR3nt: TGTGCCAGCAGCGTAGGAGACAGCTCCTACAATGAGCAGTTCTTC; CDR3aa: CASSVGDSSYNEQFF
d_gene: -; abundance: -; j_gene: TRBJ1-5; v_gene: TRBV4-3; CDR3nt: TGCGCCAGCAGCCAAGATCGAGGGAGCAATCAGCCCCAGCATTTT; CDR3aa: CASSQDRGSNQPQHF
d_gene: TRBD2; abundance: -; j_gene: TRBJ2-7; v_gene: TRBV4-2; CDR3nt: TGTGCCAGCAGCCAAGATAGCGGGGGGGCCTACGAGCAGTACTTC; CDR3aa: CASSQDSGGAYEQYF
d_gene: -; abundance: few; j_gene: TRBJ1-6; v_gene: TRBV7-2; CDR3nt: TGTGCCAGCAGCACTCGGACAGCTCCGTCACCCCTCCACTTT; CDR3aa: CASSTRTAPSPLHF